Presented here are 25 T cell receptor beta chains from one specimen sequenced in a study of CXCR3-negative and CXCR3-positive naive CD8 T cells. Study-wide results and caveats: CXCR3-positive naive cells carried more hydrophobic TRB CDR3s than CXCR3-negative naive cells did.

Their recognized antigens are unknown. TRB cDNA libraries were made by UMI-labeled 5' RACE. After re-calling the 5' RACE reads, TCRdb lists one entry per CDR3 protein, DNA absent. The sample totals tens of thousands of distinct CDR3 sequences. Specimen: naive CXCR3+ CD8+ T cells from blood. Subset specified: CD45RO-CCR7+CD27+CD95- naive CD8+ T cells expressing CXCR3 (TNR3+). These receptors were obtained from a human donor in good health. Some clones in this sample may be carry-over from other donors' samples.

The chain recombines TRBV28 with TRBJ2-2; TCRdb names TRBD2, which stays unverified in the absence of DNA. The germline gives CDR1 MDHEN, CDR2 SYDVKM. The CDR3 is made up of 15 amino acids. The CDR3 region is CASRATRENTGELFF.

The CDR3 spells CASSVFGGLRDGETQYF. The J gene is TRBJ2-5, the V gene TRBV19; TCRdb picks TRBD1, but there is no DNA to check that call. The CDR3 length is 17 residues. Germline loops: CDR1 LNHDA, CDR2 SQIVND (reference sequence).

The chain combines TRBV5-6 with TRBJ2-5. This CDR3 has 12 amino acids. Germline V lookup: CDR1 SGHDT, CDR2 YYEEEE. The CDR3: CASSSDRETQYF. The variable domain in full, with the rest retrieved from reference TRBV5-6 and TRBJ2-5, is DAGVTQSPTHLIKTRGQQVTLRCSPKSGHDTVSWYQQALGQGPQFIFQYYEEEERQRGNFPDRFSGHQFPNYSSELNVNALLLGDSALYLCASSSDRETQYFGPGTRLLVL.

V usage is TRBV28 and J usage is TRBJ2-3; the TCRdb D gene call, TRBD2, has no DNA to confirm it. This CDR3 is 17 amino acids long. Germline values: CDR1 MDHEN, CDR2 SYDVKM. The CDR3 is CASSWARSGIGTDTQYF.

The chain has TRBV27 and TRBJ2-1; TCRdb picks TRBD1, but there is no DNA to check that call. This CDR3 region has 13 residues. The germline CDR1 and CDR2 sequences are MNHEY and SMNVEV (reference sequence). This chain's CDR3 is CASSLSGGNEQFF.

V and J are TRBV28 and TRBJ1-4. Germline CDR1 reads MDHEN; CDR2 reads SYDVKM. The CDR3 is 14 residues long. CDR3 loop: CASSLGRNHEKLFF.

The CDR3 protein is CATREGNEQFF. J is TRBJ2-1 and V is TRBV15; the D gene TCRdb calls, TRBD2, cannot be checked with no DNA. The germline V gene has CDR1 LNHNV and CDR2 YYDKDF (reference sequence). This CDR3 is built from 11 residues.

CDR3 sequence: CASTLLISGGNTGELFF. The J gene is TRBJ2-2, the V gene TRBV12-3 or TRBV12-4; the TRBD2 assignment by TCRdb is unverifiable without DNA. The CDR3 loop spans 17 amino acids.

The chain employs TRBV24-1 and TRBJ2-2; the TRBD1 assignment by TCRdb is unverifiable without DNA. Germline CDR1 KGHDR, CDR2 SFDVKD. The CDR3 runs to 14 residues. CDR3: CATSPGVNGGELFF.

CDR3 sequence: CASSINNGELFF. The chain carries TRBV12-3 or TRBV12-4 and TRBJ2-2. The CDR3 runs to 12 residues.

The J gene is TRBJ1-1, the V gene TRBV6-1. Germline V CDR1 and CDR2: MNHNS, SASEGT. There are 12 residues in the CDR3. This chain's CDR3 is CASSEVGMEAFF.

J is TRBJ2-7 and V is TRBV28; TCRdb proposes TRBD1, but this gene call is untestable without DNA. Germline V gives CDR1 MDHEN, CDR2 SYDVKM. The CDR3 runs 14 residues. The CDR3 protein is CASSPGDINYEQYF.

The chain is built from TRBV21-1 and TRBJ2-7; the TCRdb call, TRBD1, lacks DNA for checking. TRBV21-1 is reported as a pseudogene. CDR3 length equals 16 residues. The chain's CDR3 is CASSKRERSPFHEQYF.

CDR3 amino acids: CSVEDPKVGQGLGEQFF. The chain combines TRBV29-1 with TRBJ2-1; TCRdb outputs TRBD1, but without DNA this stays unchecked. Per the germline V gene, CDR1 is SQVTM and CDR2 is ANQGSEA. CDR3 length: 17 residues.

The CDR3 loop reads CSASLLELVQETQYF. The chain is built from TRBV20-1 and TRBJ2-5; TCRdb proposes TRBD2, but this gene call is untestable without DNA. Looked up from germline, CDR1 is DFQATT and CDR2 is SNEGSKA (reference sequence). This CDR3 is built from 15 residues.

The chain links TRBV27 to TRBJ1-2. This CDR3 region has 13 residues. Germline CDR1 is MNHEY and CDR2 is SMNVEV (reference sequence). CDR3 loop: CASSFASNYGYTF.

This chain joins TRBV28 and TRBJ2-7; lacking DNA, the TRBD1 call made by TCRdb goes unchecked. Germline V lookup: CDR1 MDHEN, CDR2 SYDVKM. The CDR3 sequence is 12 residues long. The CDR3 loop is CASEDGGDEQYF.

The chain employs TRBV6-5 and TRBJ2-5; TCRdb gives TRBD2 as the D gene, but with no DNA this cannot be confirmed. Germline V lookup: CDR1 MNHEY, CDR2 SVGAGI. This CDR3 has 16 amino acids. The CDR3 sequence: CASSYSPGGPEETQYF.

Here the CDR3 reads CASSYSIGGSVSGYTF. The chain joins TRBV6-5 to TRBJ1-2. This CDR3 spans 16 amino acids. Germline V CDR1 and CDR2: MNHEY, SVGAGI.

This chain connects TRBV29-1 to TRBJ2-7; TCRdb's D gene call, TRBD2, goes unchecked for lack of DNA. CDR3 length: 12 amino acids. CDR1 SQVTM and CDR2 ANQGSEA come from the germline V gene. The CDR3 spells CSVAGSRAEQYF.

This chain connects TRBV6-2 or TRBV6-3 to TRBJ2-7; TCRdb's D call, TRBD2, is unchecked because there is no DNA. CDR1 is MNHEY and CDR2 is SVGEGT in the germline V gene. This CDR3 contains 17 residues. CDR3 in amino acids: CASSYSRLAFGFYEQYF.

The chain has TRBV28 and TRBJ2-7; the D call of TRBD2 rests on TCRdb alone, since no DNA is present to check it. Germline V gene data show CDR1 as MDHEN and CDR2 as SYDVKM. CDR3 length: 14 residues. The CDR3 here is CASSFRGANDEQYF.

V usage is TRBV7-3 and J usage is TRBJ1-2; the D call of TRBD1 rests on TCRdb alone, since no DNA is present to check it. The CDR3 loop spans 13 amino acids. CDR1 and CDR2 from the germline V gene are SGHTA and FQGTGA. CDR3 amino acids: CSSSPTPAEGYTF.

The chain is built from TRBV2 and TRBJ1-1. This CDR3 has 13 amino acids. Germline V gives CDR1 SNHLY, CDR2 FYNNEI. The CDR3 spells CASIRTVNTEAFF. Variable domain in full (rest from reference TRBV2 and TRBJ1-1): EPEVTQTPSHQVTQMGQEVILRCVPISNHLYFYWYRQILGQKVEFLVSFYNNEISEKSEIFDDQFSVERPDGSNFTLKIRSTKLEDSAMYFCASIRTVNTEAFFGQGTRLTVV.

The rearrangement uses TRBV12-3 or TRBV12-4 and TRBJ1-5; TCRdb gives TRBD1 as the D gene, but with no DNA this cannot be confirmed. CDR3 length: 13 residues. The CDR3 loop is CASSFMGAEPQHF.